The 30 T cell receptor beta chains below were found in one sample sequenced in a study of T-cell memory formation after mild COVID-19. Each CDR3 protein is one row after TCRdb ran MiXCR on the 5' RACE reads. The data contain 450,000 to 650,000 distinct CDR3 sequences, about 20% of them seen just once; the ten biggest clones take up about 12%. The sample was PBMCs or a T cell subset sorted from them (not recorded which). The origin of the receptors is an adult woman who had mild COVID-19 (a few samples of this study predate the infection). Cell type and time point are not known.

The chain links TRBV7-9 to TRBJ2-2; TRBD1 aligns across 10 bases. Per the germline V gene, CDR1 is SEHNR and CDR2 is FQNEAQ (reference sequence). J lost 1 base, V lost 5 bases, and 7 bases had no gene match. This CDR3 has 17 amino acids. CDR3 nucleotides: TGTGCCAGCAGCGGCAGGGGACAGGGGCTGAACACCGGGGAGCTGTTTTTT. Residues: CASSGRGQGLNTGELFF.

This clonotype was seen a few times. The chain uses TRBV2 and TRBJ1-1, with D tentatively TRBD1 (5 bases). Trimming stripped 5 bases from V and 6 bases from J, with 19 bases between. Germline loops: CDR1 SNHLY, CDR2 FYNNEI. This CDR3 is built from 15 residues. The DNA for the CDR3 is TGTGCCAGCAGTCTATCAGAGGGGTCTGGGGCTGAAGCTTTCTTT. Translation: CASSLSEGSGAEAFF.

The chain employs TRBV5-6 and TRBJ2-4; the D is unclear. The CDR3 is 16 amino acids. Trimming cost V 1 base and J 1 base, with 12 bases left between them. Per germline, CDR1 SGHDT and CDR2 YYEEEE. Here the CDR3 reads CASSLTPPGAKNIQYF. DNA for the CDR3: TGTGCCAGCAGCTTGACACCGCCCGGCGCCAAAAACATTCAGTACTTC.

This chain joins TRBV6-5 and TRBJ1-2; TRBD1 aligns across 11 bases. Trimming took 6 bases from V and 4 from J; bases not matched to a gene: 7. From germline, CDR1 is MNHEY and CDR2 SVGAGI. The CDR3 contains 15 residues. The CDR3 spells CASSPDRGLSYGYTF. The CDR3 DNA sequence: TGTGCCAGCAGCCCGGACAGGGGGCTTTCCTATGGCTACACCTTC.

This clonotype came up a few times. CDR3 region: CATSVAGGPETQYF. CDR3 DNA sequence: TGTGCCACCAGTGTGGCGGGGGGCCCAGAGACCCAGTACTTC. The chain joins TRBV24-1 to TRBJ2-5, with 8 positions matching TRBD2. From germline, CDR1 is KGHDR and CDR2 SFDVKD. The ends lost 5 bases at V and 4 bases at J; junction bases unmatched: 5. This CDR3 has 14 residues.

The V and J genes are TRBV19 and TRBJ2-7; TRBD2 agrees at 10 bases. The CDR3 is 15 residues long. Trimming cost V 1 base and J 0 bases; bases outside gene matches: 0. The germline V gene has CDR1 LNHDA and CDR2 SQIVND (reference sequence). CDR3 sequence reads: CASSIASGGSYEQYF. For the CDR3, the DNA is TGTGCCAGTAGTATAGCTAGCGGGGGCTCCTACGAGCAGTACTTC.

The chain couples TRBV20-1 to TRBJ1-2; D is unclear. Trimming left V 3 bases short and J 4 bases short, with 12 bases between. Germline CDR1 reads DFQATT; CDR2 reads SNEGSKA (reference sequence). The CDR3 sequence is 13 residues long. The CDR3 sequence is CSARAPPTYGYTF. CDR3 nucleotide sequence: TGCAGTGCTAGGGCCCCTCCTACCTATGGCTACACCTTC.

This chain joins TRBV18 and TRBJ1-3; D remains unclear. Trimming took 8 bases from V and 2 from J, leaving 19 bases between them. Germline values: CDR1 KGHSH, CDR2 LQKENI. The CDR3 has 16 amino acids. The CDR3 region has the DNA TGTGCCAGCACACTTGGACGGGCAGTGGCTGGAAACACCATATATTTT. This encodes CASTLGRAVAGNTIYF. The variable domain in full, completed from reference TRBV18 and TRBJ1-3, reads NAGVMQNPRHLVRRRGQEARLRCSPMKGHSHVYWYRQLPEEGLKFMVYLQKENIIDESGMPKERFSAEFPKEGPSILRIQQVVRGDSAAYFCASTLGRAVAGNTIYFGEGSWLTVV.

In its sample, this clonotype was seen many times. The chain couples TRBV5-1 to TRBJ2-7, with a possible D match to TRBD2 (5 bases). The CDR3 loop spans 14 amino acids. The ends were cut back, 4 bases at V and 5 bases at J, with 16 bases in the middle. Germline-derived CDR1 and CDR2 are SGHRS and YFSETQ. The CDR3, as DNA: TGCGCCAGCAGCCAGCCGGGTAGGCGGGACGAGCAGTACTTC. Its protein is CASSQPGRRDEQYF.

This chain uses TRBV5-1 with TRBJ1-5, with 7 bases identical to TRBD1. V was clipped by 0 bases and J by 4 bases; unmatched bases: 1. The CDR3 length is 14 residues. Germline CDR1 and CDR2: SGHRS and YFSETQ. This CDR3 reads CASSLEGANQPQHF. The CDR3 nucleotides are TGCGCCAGCAGCTTGGAGGGGGCTAATCAGCCCCAGCATTTT.

This clonotype was recorded only once. Since no conserved phenylalanine or tryptophan closes the CDR3, a read error is the likely cause. V usage is TRBV7-7 and J usage is TRBJ2-1; 8 nucleotides match TRBD2. The CDR3 has 15 residues. V gave up 5 bases and J gave up 5 bases; unmatched junction bases: 8. Germline V lookup: CDR1 SSHAT, CDR2 FNYEAQ (reference sequence). The CDR3 DNA is TGTGCCAGCAGCCGAATTAGCGGGACAAACAATGAGCAGTTCTTA. Encoded protein: CASSRISGTNNEQFL.

This clonotype showed up just a few times. The chain combines TRBV20-1 with TRBJ2-3; 13 bases match TRBD2. The germline gives CDR1 DFQATT, CDR2 SNEGSKA (reference sequence). The trim removed 6 bases at V and 6 bases at J, leaving 12 bases unmatched. This CDR3 is built from 16 residues. Here the CDR3 reads CSAAGLAGVAGDTQYF. In nucleotides, the CDR3 is TGCAGTGCAGCCGGACTAGCGGGAGTAGCGGGTGATACGCAGTATTTT.

The V gene is TRBV4-3, the J gene TRBJ1-1; D might be TRBD1 (5 bases). V was clipped by 0 bases and J by 5 bases, with 16 bases between them. This CDR3 contains 16 residues. Germline assignment: CDR1 LGHNA and CDR2 YSLEER. The CDR3 loop is CASSQEATGVGTEAFF. CDR3 sequence (DNA): TGCGCCAGCAGCCAAGAGGCCACGGGGGTAGGGACTGAAGCTTTCTTT.

This clonotype has only a few counts. The J gene is TRBJ1-1, the V gene TRBV6-1; tentatively, D is TRBD1 (6 bases). Trimming left V 8 bases short and J 5 bases short, with 18 bases between. The CDR3 extends over 14 amino acids. CDR1 is MNHNS and CDR2 is SASEGT in the germline V gene. The CDR3 is CASYPTGSRTEAFF. The CDR3 DNA sequence: TGTGCCAGCTATCCTACAGGGTCGAGGACTGAAGCTTTCTTT.

V is TRBV20-1 and J is TRBJ1-5; no clear D. This CDR3 is 14 amino acids long. Germline V gene lookup returns CDR1 DFQATT and CDR2 SNEGSKA (reference sequence). Trimming stripped 0 bases from V and 7 bases from J, with 13 bases between. CDR3 in DNA: TGCAGTGCTAGAGATTGGGCCTCCGGGCAGCCCCAGCATTTT. Amino acid sequence: CSARDWASGQPQHF.

Comments on this clonotype: With a much larger clone just one base away, this may be a read error. CDR3 DNA: TGCGCCAGAAGCCCGACAGGGGCTCTCGCGAACACCGGGGAGCTGTTTTTT. Its translation: CARSPTGALANTGELFF. V gene TRBV4-1 combines with J gene TRBJ2-2; TRBD1 agrees at 8 bases. The germline CDR1 and CDR2 sequences are MGHRA and YSYEKL. The CDR3 runs 17 residues.

This clonotype was counted ten times or more. The V call is TRBV7-2, the J call TRBJ1-1; no clear D gene. Germline-derived CDR1 and CDR2 are SGHTA and FQGNSA. CDR3 length equals 12 residues. The ends were cut back, 2 bases at V and 6 bases at J, with 7 bases in the middle. The CDR3 coding sequence is TGTGCCAGCAGCTTACAGTGGGCTGAAGCTTTCTTT. Its protein product is CASSLQWAEAFF.

This clonotype came up a few times. The chain is built from TRBV6-6 and TRBJ2-7; no firm D call. Germline V gene sequence: CDR1 MNHNY, CDR2 SVGAGI (reference sequence). This CDR3 has 14 amino acids. Deletions cut 5 bases from V and 4 bases from J, with 15 bases between. CDR3 sequence reads: CASSQDVAGYEQYF. Here the CDR3 DNA reads TGTGCCAGCAGTCAAGATGTCGCCGGATACGAGCAGTACTTC.

This clonotype was found a few times. The chain has TRBV7-2 and TRBJ2-3, with 14 bases matching TRBD2. The CDR3 is 15 amino acids. Germline values: CDR1 SGHTA, CDR2 FQGNSA. J gave up 9 bases and V 5 bases, and 7 bases lay outside the gene matches. The CDR3 DNA sequence: TGTGCCAGCAGCCCGATGGGACTAGCGGGAGTAACGCAGTATTTT. Residues: CASSPMGLAGVTQYF.

This clonotype was counted ten times or more. The chain couples TRBV5-5 to TRBJ1-1, with unresolved D. Per the germline V gene, CDR1 is SGHKS and CDR2 is YYEKEE (reference sequence). Trimming took 4 bases from V and 1 from J, leaving 11 bases between them. CDR3 length: 14 amino acids. The CDR3 DNA sequence: TGTGCCAGCAGCCTACCCGTGTCGAACACTGAAGCTTTCTTT. This sequence encodes CASSLPVSNTEAFF.

CDR3 in amino acids: CASSRTSGRSYEQYF. The CDR3 region has the DNA TGTGCCAGCAGCCGAACTAGCGGAAGATCCTACGAGCAGTACTTC. The chain is built from TRBV7-9 and TRBJ2-7, with 8 bases that match TRBD2. The CDR3 loop spans 15 amino acids. Unmatched junction bases numbered 7, after V lost 5 bases and J lost 1 base. From germline, CDR1 is SEHNR and CDR2 FQNEAQ (reference sequence). The variable domain in full, completed from reference TRBV7-9 and TRBJ2-7, reads DTGVSQNPRHKITKRGQNVTFRCDPISEHNRLYWYRQTLGQGPEFLTYFQNEAQLEKSRLLSDRFSAERPKGSFSTLEIQRTEQGDSAMYLCASSRTSGRSYEQYFGPGTRLTVT.

This clonotype was recorded a few times. This chain uses TRBV12-3 or TRBV12-4 with TRBJ2-7; 9 nucleotides line up with TRBD1. V shed 1 base, J shed 4 bases, and the junction held 5 bases outside the gene matches. The CDR3 length is 15 residues. The CDR3 DNA is TGTGCCAGCAGTTTAGGGTACAGGGGGCCGTACGAGCAGTACTTC. Protein product: CASSLGYRGPYEQYF.

Ten or more counts support this clonotype. This chain connects TRBV11-3 to TRBJ2-4; D not resolved. Germline CDR1 is SGHNT and CDR2 is YENEEA. The CDR3 covers 12 residues. V dropped 11 bases and J dropped 0 bases, with 8 bases sitting between them. In DNA, the CDR3 is TGTGCCTCCGGAATAGCCAAAAACATTCAGTACTTC. Its translation: CASGIAKNIQYF.

The rearrangement uses TRBV7-9 and TRBJ2-1; D is possibly TRBD1 (5 bases). Between the trimmed V and J ends, which lost 0 bases and 7 bases, there was a span of 13 bases. Germline V lookup: CDR1 SEHNR, CDR2 FQNEAQ (reference sequence). The CDR3 has 15 residues. The CDR3 loop reads CASSLAPAGKNEQFF. DNA of the CDR3: TGTGCCAGCAGCTTAGCCCCGGCAGGGAAAAATGAGCAGTTCTTC. The complete variable domain, with remaining parts taken from reference TRBV7-9 and TRBJ2-1, reads DTGVSQNPRHKITKRGQNVTFRCDPISEHNRLYWYRQTLGQGPEFLTYFQNEAQLEKSRLLSDRFSAERPKGSFSTLEIQRTEQGDSAMYLCASSLAPAGKNEQFFGPGTRLTVL.

This clonotype has only a few counts. J is TRBJ2-1 and V is TRBV2, with 11 bases that match TRBD2. This CDR3 is 16 amino acids long. Trimming removed 6 bases from V and 4 bases from J; junction bases left unmatched: 8. Germline values: CDR1 SNHLY, CDR2 FYNNEI. The CDR3 spells CASSLGLAVPYNEQFF. CDR3 in DNA: TGTGCCAGCAGCTTGGGACTAGCGGTTCCTTACAATGAGCAGTTCTTC.

The chain is built from TRBV5-1 and TRBJ1-1; 7 nucleotides line up with TRBD1. After removal of 4 bases from V and 0 bases from J, the junction contained 6 bases not matched to a gene. The CDR3 covers 15 residues. Germline assignment: CDR1 SGHRS and CDR2 YFSETQ. The CDR3, as DNA: TGCGCCAGCAGCCTATGGACAGGAATGAACACTGAAGCTTTCTTT. Its protein product is CASSLWTGMNTEAFF.

The chain combines TRBV5-1 with TRBJ2-1; 7 nucleotides match TRBD2. The V and J ends lost 7 bases and 0 bases, in that order; junction bases with no gene match: 4. Germline V gives CDR1 SGHRS, CDR2 YFSETQ. The CDR3 has 14 residues. The CDR3 nucleotides read TGCGCCAGCCGGGGGGTCAGCTCCTACAATGAGCAGTTCTTC. It translates to CASRGVSSYNEQFF.

This chain uses TRBV29-1 with TRBJ2-3, with 8 nucleotides matching TRBD2. The CDR3 sequence is 14 residues long. Per the germline V gene, CDR1 is SQVTM and CDR2 is ANQGSEA. The J segment lost 0 bases and the V segment lost 6 bases, leaving 5 bases of the junction unmatched. The CDR3 here is CSVAGTRSTDTQYF. For the CDR3, the DNA is TGCAGCGTGGCCGGGACTAGAAGCACAGATACGCAGTATTTT.

Many counts were recorded for this clonotype. J is TRBJ2-7 and V is TRBV11-2; D is uncertain. Deletions cut 0 bases from V and 8 bases from J, with 8 bases between. The CDR3 consists of 12 residues. Germline CDR1 SGHAT, CDR2 FQNNGV. The chain's CDR3 is CASSLDLPQQYF. CDR3 DNA sequence: TGTGCCAGCAGCTTAGACCTACCGCAGCAGTACTTC.

V usage is TRBV29-1 and J usage is TRBJ2-7; D remains unclear. V was pared by 7 bases and J by 3 bases, with 10 bases between. Germline CDR1 reads SQVTM; CDR2 reads ANQGSEA. The CDR3 loop spans 11 amino acids. Here the CDR3 reads CSGMGSYEQYF. The DNA of the CDR3 is TGCAGCGGGATGGGCAGCTACGAGCAGTACTTC.